This paragraph covers one T cell receptor (beta chain) sequence. Its antigen is undetermined. The sample belongs to a study of T cell repertoires in cytomegalovirus infection. Study summary: Public TCR beta signatures indicated both CMV infection and matching HLA type. Points from the study as a whole: Frequencies of public TCR beta families were cumulated, and this identified carriers of CMV plus the relevant HLA. The ex vivo response was dominated by HLA-C-restricted CMV-specific TCR beta clonotypes.

TCRdb processed the reads anew with MiXCR; each CDR3 protein has one entry. The profile shows 170,000 or so distinct CDR3 sequences, approximately 18% of them singletons. The germline V gene encodes CDR1 MDHEN and CDR2 SYDVKM. Trimming stripped 0 bases from V and 5 bases from J, with 10 bases between. The CDR3 contains 14 residues. The TCR was taken from a human donor in good health (CMV status not recorded). Some clones in this sample may be carry-over from other donors' samples. Sequencing was carried out using CD8+ T cells from PBMCs. V usage is TRBV28 and J usage is TRBJ1-1; maybe TRBD1 (5 bases). The CDR3 protein is CASSLWMGQTEAFF. The CDR3 bases are TGTGCCAGCAGTTTATGGATGGGGCAAACTGAAGCTTTCTTT.